This TCR beta chain stems from a study of blood T cell repertoires in COVID-19. Turning to the study itself: Sample material is recorded as cDNA or gDNA derived from T cells, B-cell-depleted T cells, or PBMCs.

The V gene's germline CDR1 is SQVTM and CDR2 ANQGSEA. Unmatched junction bases numbered 5, after V lost 5 bases and J lost 8 bases. This CDR3 is built from 11 residues. This clone was seen only once. Enrolled through a virtual design, the participants were between roughly 18 and 90 years of age and came from 24 US areas. Grouping used clinical history reported by participants in a survey and questionnaire. Source study methods: For nucleated cells, counts were estimated from reference gene primer amplification. TCRdb's copy holds only in-frame clones and misses some; the assay was immunoSEQ multiplex PCR. Clone size and V and J calls were adopted from that table, with D and trimming inferred from the DNA. The profile shows about 360,000 clones, around 90% of them singletons.

The chain has TRBV29-1 and TRBJ1-2; 7 nucleotides line up with TRBD1. Sequenced: PBMCs or T cells enriched from blood (not recorded which). This clonotype originated in a woman in her 40s with acute COVID-19. The CDR3 loop reads CSVRGGAGYTF. The CDR3 bases are TGCAGCGTTCGAGGGGGCGCAGGCTACACCTTC. Complete variable domain (other parts from reference TRBV29-1 and TRBJ1-2): SAVISQKPSRDICQRGTSLTIQCQVDSQVTMMFWYRQQPGQSLTLIATANQGSEATYESGFVIDKFPISRPNLTFSTLTVSNMSPEDSSIYLCSVRGGAGYTFGSGTRLTVV.